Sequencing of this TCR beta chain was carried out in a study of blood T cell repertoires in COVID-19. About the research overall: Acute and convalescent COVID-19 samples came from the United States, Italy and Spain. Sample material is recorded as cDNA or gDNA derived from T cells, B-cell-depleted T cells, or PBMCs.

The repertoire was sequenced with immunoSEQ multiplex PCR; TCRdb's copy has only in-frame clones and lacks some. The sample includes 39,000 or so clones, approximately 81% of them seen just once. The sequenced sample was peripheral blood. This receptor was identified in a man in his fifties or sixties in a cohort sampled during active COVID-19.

Written as DNA, the CDR3 is TGTGCCAGCAGCCTTGACAGGGGTCAGGTGCAGTTCTTC. Translation gives CASSLDRGQVQFF. The chain recombines TRBV27 with TRBJ2-1; TRBD1 agrees at 8 bases. V dropped 6 bases and J dropped 12; count of bases not matched to a gene: 10. Germline V gene lookup returns CDR1 MNHEY and CDR2 SMNVEV (reference sequence). CDR3 size: 13 residues.